This T cell receptor (beta chain) derives from a study of blood T cell repertoires in COVID-19. The germline V gene encodes CDR1 LGHNT and CDR2 FRNRAP. The CDR3 spans 18 residues. The V gene end was trimmed by 1 base and the J gene end by 2 bases; junction bases not matched to a gene: 8. TCRdb keeps only in-frame clones here, not all; method: immunoSEQ multiplex PCR. The sample shows approximately 290,000 clones, over 75% of them seen only once. Seattle's enrolled individuals joined amid active infection and were then monitored longitudinally. The clonotype was recovered from a human donor with COVID-19, enrolled during active disease. The donor label of this sample is uncertain. The chain joins TRBV12-5 to TRBJ2-7, with 13 bases lining up with TRBD2. The sequenced sample was peripheral blood. The CDR3 DNA sequence: TGTGCTAGTGGTTTGGCCCTCATGGGACTAGCGGGAACCTACGAGCAGTACTTC. This gives the protein CASGLALMGLAGTYEQYF.